This T cell receptor (beta chain) was captured by sequencing in a study of response to subunit inactivated influenza vaccine. With regard to this clonotype: The antigen remains undetermined.

TCRdb re-called the RT-PCR reads through MiXCR, storing one row per CDR3 protein. The table lists around 480,000 distinct CDR3 sequences, approximately 9.9% of them singletons. Germline V lookup: CDR1 SEHNR, CDR2 FQNEAQ (reference sequence). This CDR3 comprises 14 residues. Trimming took 5 bases from V and 5 from J, leaving 12 bases between them. Findings and limits, study-wide: Each seasonal influenza vaccination, the authors suggested, recruits few new T cells.

Sequenced material: PBMCs from blood, taken roughly 6 weeks after vaccination. V gene TRBV7-9 combines with J gene TRBJ2-2; D remains unclear. The source is a man aged 50-60 years who received an inactivated influenza vaccine. The CDR3 region is CASSPRHPTGELFF. The CDR3 nucleotides read TGTGCCAGCAGCCCGAGACATCCGACCGGGGAGCTGTTTTTT.